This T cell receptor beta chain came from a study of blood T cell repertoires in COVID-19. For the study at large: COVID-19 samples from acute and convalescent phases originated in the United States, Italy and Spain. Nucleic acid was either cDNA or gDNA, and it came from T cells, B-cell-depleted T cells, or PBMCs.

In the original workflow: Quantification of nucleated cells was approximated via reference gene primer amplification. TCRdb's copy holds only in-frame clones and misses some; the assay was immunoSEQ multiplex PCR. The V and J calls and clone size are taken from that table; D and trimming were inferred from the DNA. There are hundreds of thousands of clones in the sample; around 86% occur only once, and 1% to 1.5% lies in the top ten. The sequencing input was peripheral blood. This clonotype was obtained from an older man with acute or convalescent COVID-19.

The CDR3 spells CATSGSERGGQETQYF. CDR3 DNA: TGTGCCACCAGTGGGTCTGAGCGGGGGGGCCAAGAGACCCAGTACTTC. The chain employs TRBV24-1 and TRBJ2-5; 10 bases map to TRBD2. CDR3 length: 16 residues. V lost 5 bases and J lost 1; bases outside the gene matches: 6. Germline values: CDR1 KGHDR, CDR2 SFDVKD.